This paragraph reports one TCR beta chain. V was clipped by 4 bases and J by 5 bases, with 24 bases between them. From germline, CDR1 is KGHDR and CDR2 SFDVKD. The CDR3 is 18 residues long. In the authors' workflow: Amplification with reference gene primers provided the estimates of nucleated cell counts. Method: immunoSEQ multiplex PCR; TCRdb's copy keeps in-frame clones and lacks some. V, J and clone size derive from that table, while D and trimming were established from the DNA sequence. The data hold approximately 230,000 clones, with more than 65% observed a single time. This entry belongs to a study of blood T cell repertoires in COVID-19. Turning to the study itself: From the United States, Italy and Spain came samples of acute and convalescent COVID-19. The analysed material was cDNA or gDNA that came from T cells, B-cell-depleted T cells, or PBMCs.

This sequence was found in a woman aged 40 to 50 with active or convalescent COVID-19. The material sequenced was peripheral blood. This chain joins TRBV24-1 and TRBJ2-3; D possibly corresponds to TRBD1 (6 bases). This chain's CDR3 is CATSDLSTGIGGEDTQYF. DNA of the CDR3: TGTGCCACCAGTGACCTCTCCACAGGGATCGGTGGTGAAGATACGCAGTATTTT.